The 17 T cell receptor beta chains below all came from one sample that was sequenced in a study of beta chain features in type 1 diabetes listed by TCRdb under 2018. Library creation used the immunoSEQ multiplex PCR assay. The High Capacity cDNA Reverse Transcription Kit was used to reverse transcribe all of the isolated RNA, meaning that expressed TCRB transcripts were what got sequenced. Here the immuneACCESS table is served through TCRdb, limited to in-frame sequences with V and J called. Missing clones are a known gap in these copies; in checked studies unresolved V genes cover under half, and the rest lacks a known reason. The sample table holds more than 130,000 clones, of which 6.9% were seen once. Clones ranked in the top ten supply around 1.3% of the sample. Specimen: central memory CD4+ T cells from blood. These receptors came from a woman in her 30s in good health.

This clone was detected a few times. This rearrangement joins TRBV18 to TRBJ1-4, with a weak D call TRBD1 (5 bases). The V end was cut by 6 bases, the J end by 0 bases, with 14 bases between. The CDR3 length is 16 residues. Germline loops: CDR1 KGHSH, CDR2 LQKENI. The CDR3 is CASSAHRGSTNEKLFF. The CDR3 DNA follows: TGTGCCAGCTCGGCCCATCGGGGGTCAACTAATGAAAAACTGTTTTTT. Complete variable domain (other parts from reference TRBV18 and TRBJ1-4): NAGVMQNPRHLVRRRGQEARLRCSPMKGHSHVYWYRQLPEEGLKFMVYLQKENIIDESGMPKERFSAEFPKEGPSILRIQQVVRGDSAAYFCASSAHRGSTNEKLFFGSGTQLSVL.

The chain recombines TRBV10-3 with TRBJ2-1, with D maybe TRBD2 (6 bases). The CDR3 covers 15 residues. CDR1 and CDR2 from the germline V gene are ENHRY and SYGVKD. The ends were cut back, 7 bases at V and 0 bases at J, with 13 bases in the middle. CDR3 DNA sequence: TGTGCCATCAAGGGAGCGGGTAGCTCCTACAATGAGCAGTTCTTC. Translating it yields CAIKGAGSSYNEQFF.

The chain recombines TRBV7-2 with TRBJ2-7; tentative D call: TRBD2 (6 bases). From germline, CDR1 is SGHTA and CDR2 FQGNSA. The CDR3 is made up of 14 amino acids. V shed 1 base and J shed 6 bases, with 13 bases lying between them. As DNA, the CDR3 is TGTGCCAGCAGCTTAGAAAACGGGAGAGGCGAGCAGTACTTC. It translates to CASSLENGRGEQYF.

In this sample, this clone turned up a few times. This chain joins TRBV7-2 and TRBJ2-7, with TRBD1 identical over 7 bases. J lost 5 bases, V lost 6 bases, and 10 bases had no gene match. CDR3 size: 14 residues. Germline loops: CDR1 SGHTA, CDR2 FQGNSA. CDR3 nucleotides: TGTGCCAGCAGGCATACAACAGGGGAGCACGAGCAGTACTTC. Translating gives CASRHTTGEHEQYF.

This rearrangement joins TRBV2 to TRBJ2-1, with TRBD2 matching over 8 bases. The length of the CDR3 is 13 residues. J gave up 11 bases and V 7 bases, and 10 bases lay outside the gene matches. Germline CDR1 is SNHLY and CDR2 is FYNNEI. The CDR3, as DNA: TGTGCCAGCAAATCGCGGGAGGTTCCGAAGCAGTTCTTC. Amino acids: CASKSREVPKQFF.

The rearrangement links TRBV15 to TRBJ2-1; 11 bases align to TRBD2. The CDR3 has 15 residues. Germline V CDR1 and CDR2: LNHNV, YYDKDF (reference sequence). V shed 0 bases, J shed 5 bases, and the junction held 0 bases outside the gene matches. CDR3 residues: CATSREGLADNEQFF. DNA of the CDR3: TGTGCCACCAGCAGAGAGGGACTAGCGGACAATGAGCAGTTCTTC.

V gene TRBV6-6 combines with J gene TRBJ2-7; 11 bases are shared with TRBD2. V lost 6 bases and J lost 6; bases outside the gene matches: 10. From germline, CDR1 is MNHNY and CDR2 SVGAGI (reference sequence). The length of the CDR3 is 15 residues. As DNA, the CDR3 is TGTGCCAGCAGCCGAACTAGCGGGAGTTCTTCCGAGCAGTACTTC. It translates to CASSRTSGSSSEQYF.

This clone was recorded a few times. The V call is TRBV29-1, the J call TRBJ2-1, with 11 nucleotides matching TRBD1. V lost 7 bases and J lost 7; bases outside the gene matches: 3. CDR3 length: 12 amino acids. CDR1 is SQVTM, CDR2 ANQGSEA, per germline. The DNA for the CDR3 is TGCAGCGGGGGACAGGGGGGGAATGAGCAGTTCTTC. This encodes CSGGQGGNEQFF.

This clone was picked up a small number of times. The genes are TRBV7-3 and TRBJ2-3; no clear D. V was trimmed by 3 bases and J by 0 bases, leaving 10 bases between them. The CDR3 runs 15 residues. Germline CDR1 SGHTA, CDR2 FQGTGA. The CDR3 protein is CASSLEPRSTDTQYF. CDR3 DNA sequence: TGTGCCAGCAGCTTGGAGCCGCGGAGCACAGATACGCAGTATTTT.

This sequence joins TRBV14 and TRBJ2-5; the D is unclear. Deletions cut 1 base from V and 2 bases from J, with 14 bases between. The CDR3 is 16 amino acids. Germline V gene sequence: CDR1 SGHDN, CDR2 FVKESK. CDR3 region: CASSQAFRSRQETQYF. The CDR3 DNA reads TGTGCCAGCAGCCAAGCCTTTAGAAGCCGTCAAGAGACCCAGTACTTC.

The rearrangement links TRBV7-2 to TRBJ2-1, with a tentative D call TRBD2 (6 bases). Looked up from germline, CDR1 is SGHTA and CDR2 is FQGNSA. V lost 3 bases to trimming and J lost 4 bases, with 13 bases between them. The CDR3 length is 15 residues. Written as DNA, the CDR3 is TGTGCCAGCAGCTTCGTCGGGGGTGGATACAATGAGCAGTTCTTC. Protein: CASSFVGGGYNEQFF. The entire variable domain, with the rest obtained from reference TRBV7-2 and TRBJ2-1, is as follows: GAGVSQSPSNKVTEKGKDVELRCDPISGHTALYWYRQSLGQGLEFLIYFQGNSAPDKSGLPSDRFSAERTGGSVSTLTIQRTQQEDSAVYLCASSFVGGGYNEQFFGPGTRLTVL.

This clone appeared a few times. This chain joins TRBV9 and TRBJ1-4, with TRBD1 as a possible D gene (6 bases). The ends were cut back, 1 base at V and 4 bases at J, with 11 bases in the middle. The CDR3 is made up of 15 amino acids. The germline gives CDR1 SGDLS, CDR2 YYNGEE. Here the CDR3 DNA reads TGTGCCAGCAGCGTAACCGGGACACTTAATGAAAAACTGTTTTTT. Translating gives CASSVTGTLNEKLFF.

This clone has ten or more counts. CDR3 DNA sequence: TGTGCCAGCAGTTTGTTAGCGACGCGGAAAGAGACCCAGTACTTC. Its translation: CASSLLATRKETQYF. V gene TRBV28 combines with J gene TRBJ2-5; D perhaps matches TRBD2 (5 bases). From germline, CDR1 is MDHEN and CDR2 SYDVKM. The CDR3 contains 15 residues. With 3 bases removed from V and 3 bases from J, the gap between germline ends came to 14 bases. The whole variable domain, remainder taken from reference TRBV28 and TRBJ2-5, is DVKVTQSSRYLVKRTGEKVFLECVQDMDHENMFWYRQDPGLGLRLIYFSYDVKMKEKGDIPEGYSVSREKKERFSLILESASTNQTSMYLCASSLLATRKETQYFGPGTRLLVL.

The V and J genes are TRBV15 and TRBJ2-7, with TRBD2 matching 10 bases. Germline assignment: CDR1 LNHNV and CDR2 YYDKDF (reference sequence). The V and J ends lost 1 base and 7 bases, in that order; junction bases with no gene match: 7. The CDR3 covers 15 residues. CDR3 bases: TGTGCCACCAGCAGAGGGGCTAGCGGGAGCAATGAGCAGTACTTC. Translating gives CATSRGASGSNEQYF.

This clone was seen a few times. The chain carries TRBV7-8 and TRBJ2-6, with 8 positions matching TRBD1. Germline CDR1 is SGHVS and CDR2 is FQNEAQ. After removal of 1 base from V and 12 bases from J, the junction contained 8 bases not matched to a gene. The CDR3 consists of 15 residues. The CDR3 is CASSLVGQGPGVLTF. The DNA for the CDR3 is TGTGCCAGCAGCTTAGTTGGACAGGGACCTGGCGTCCTGACTTTC.

The chain has TRBV6-5 and TRBJ2-3; TRBD2 aligns across 9 bases. The CDR3 sequence is 15 residues long. J was trimmed by 0 bases and V by 6 bases; bases with no gene match: 4. Germline-derived CDR1 and CDR2 are MNHEY and SVGAGI. CDR3 sequence (DNA): TGTGCCAGCAGGCAGACTAGCGGTAGCACAGATACGCAGTATTTT. Its protein is CASRQTSGSTDTQYF.

This clone came up a few times. The CDR3 here is CASSPRGATEQYF. In DNA, the CDR3 is TGTGCCAGCAGCCCTCGGGGGGCGACCGAGCAGTACTTC. The rearrangement uses TRBV9 and TRBJ2-7, with a tentative D call TRBD2 (7 bases). V lost 4 bases and J 6 bases, leaving 14 bases between the germline ends. CDR3 length equals 13 residues. Germline V lookup: CDR1 SGDLS, CDR2 YYNGEE. Complete variable domain (other parts from reference TRBV9 and TRBJ2-7): DSGVTQTPKHLITATGQRVTLRCSPRSGDLSVYWYQQSLDQGLQFLIQYYNGEERAKGNILERFSAQQFPDLHSELNLSSLELGDSALYFCASSPRGATEQYFGPGTRLTVT.